The clone carrying this T cell receptor beta chain was observed a handful of times. Its cognate antigen is unknown. TCRdb analysed the reads with MiXCR anew, one entry per CDR3 protein. The repertoire holds more than 400,000 distinct CDR3 sequences, with approximately 26% as singletons. J gave up 4 bases and V 5 bases, and 8 bases lay outside the gene matches. CDR3 length: 16 residues. The record originates from a study of T cell repertoires in cytomegalovirus infection. Study summary: Public TCR beta signatures provided an indication of both CMV infection and a matching HLA type.

Study outcomes and limitations: Dominating the ex vivo response were TCR beta clonotypes that were CMV-specific and HLA-C-restricted. Accumulated public TCR beta family frequency recognized individuals carrying CMV together with the relevant HLA.

Input material: PBMCs. This TCR derives from a human donor in good health (CMV status not recorded). Some clones in this sample may be carry-over from other donors' samples. The rearrangement links TRBV12-3 or TRBV12-4 to TRBJ1-2; 12 nucleotides line up with TRBD1. The CDR3 sequence: CASSRGTGGFSYGYTF. CDR3 sequence (DNA): TGTGCCAGCAGTCGCGGGACAGGGGGCTTCAGCTATGGCTACACCTTC.